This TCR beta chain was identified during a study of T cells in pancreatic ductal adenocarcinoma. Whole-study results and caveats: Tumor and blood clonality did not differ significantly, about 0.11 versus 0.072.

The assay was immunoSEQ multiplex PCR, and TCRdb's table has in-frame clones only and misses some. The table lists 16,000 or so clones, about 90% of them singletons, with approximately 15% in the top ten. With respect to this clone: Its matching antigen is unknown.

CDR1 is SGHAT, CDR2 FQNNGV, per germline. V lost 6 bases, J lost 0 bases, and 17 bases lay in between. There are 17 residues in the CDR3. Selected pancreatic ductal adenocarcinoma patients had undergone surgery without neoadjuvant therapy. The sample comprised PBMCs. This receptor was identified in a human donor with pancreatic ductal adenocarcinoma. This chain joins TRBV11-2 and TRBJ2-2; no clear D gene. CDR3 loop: CASRFRTRRTNTGELFF. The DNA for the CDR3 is TGTGCCAGCAGATTTCGGACCCGACGGACGAACACCGGGGAGCTGTTTTTT.